One and the same sample provided the 18 T cell receptor beta chains below, sequenced in a study of control samples from healthy donors and cancer patients. Using immunoSEQ multiplex PCR, the repertoire was profiled, and TCRdb retains in-frame clones only, with some absent. The data contain 95,000 to 130,000 clones, 80% to 90% of them seen just once; the ten biggest clones take up 0.95% to 1.3%. Sequencing input: PBMCs. The receptor set was obtained from a woman between 45 and 65 years old with colorectal cancer.

The V gene is TRBV6-5, the J gene TRBJ1-5, with D perhaps matching TRBD1 (6 bases). Looked up from germline, CDR1 is MNHEY and CDR2 is SVGAGI. This CDR3 comprises 14 residues. V lost 2 bases to trimming and J lost 4 bases, with 9 bases between them. The CDR3 DNA reads TGTGCCAGCAGTTACACAGGGTGGAATCAGCCCCAGCATTTT. Translated: CASSYTGWNQPQHF.

This rearrangement joins TRBV5-1 to TRBJ1-1; tentatively, D is TRBD1 (6 bases). The CDR3 contains 14 residues. Germline-derived CDR1 and CDR2 are SGHRS and YFSETQ. V was trimmed by 2 bases and J by 1 base, leaving 9 bases between them. The DNA of the CDR3 is TGCGCCAGCAGCTTTGGGACAACGAACACTGAAGCTTTCTTT. It encodes CASSFGTTNTEAFF.

In its sample, this clone was seen a few times. The chain combines TRBV11-2 with TRBJ2-1; tentative D call: TRBD2 (5 bases). Germline V CDR1 and CDR2: SGHAT, FQNNGV. This CDR3 has 14 residues. The V and J ends lost 1 base and 12 bases respectively, with 16 bases between them. The CDR3 region has the DNA TGTGCCAGCAGCTTAGGGGTTTCGAGTAGCGCGCAGTTCTTC. It codes for CASSLGVSSSAQFF.

The rearrangement uses TRBV11-3 and TRBJ2-5; D is unclear. Germline CDR1 SGHNT, CDR2 YENEEA. Between the trimmed V and J ends, which lost 4 bases and 5 bases, there was a span of 8 bases. The CDR3 runs to 12 residues. CDR3 nucleotides: TGTGCCAGCAGCTCGCCCGGGGAGACCCAGTACTTC. Translation gives CASSSPGETQYF. Together with reference TRBV11-3 and TRBJ2-5, the CDR3 gives the full variable domain: EAGVVQSPRYKIIEKKQPVAFWCNPISGHNTLYWYLQNLGQGPELLIRYENEEAVDDSQLPKDRFSAERLKGVDSTLKIQPAELGDSAVYLCASSSPGETQYFGPGTRLLVL.

The chain couples TRBV19 to TRBJ2-7, with 10 bases fitting TRBD1. The CDR3 runs 15 residues. The trim removed 4 bases at V and 2 bases at J, leaving 5 bases unmatched. From germline, CDR1 is LNHDA and CDR2 SQIVND (reference sequence). The CDR3 here is CASSTRDRGTYEQYF. DNA of the CDR3: TGTGCCAGTAGTACCCGGGACAGGGGCACCTACGAGCAGTACTTC.

V gene TRBV27 combines with J gene TRBJ2-3; 12 nucleotides line up with TRBD2. CDR1 and CDR2 from the germline V gene are MNHEY and SMNVEV (reference sequence). The CDR3 runs to 17 residues. V was clipped by 6 bases and J by 2 bases; unmatched bases: 9. The CDR3 region has the DNA TGTGCCAGCAGCACCCTGACTAGCGGGGGTTACACAGATACGCAGTATTTT. Its translation: CASSTLTSGGYTDTQYF.

This clone was found many times. The V call is TRBV12-3 or TRBV12-4, the J call TRBJ2-5; D remains unclear. The CDR3 runs to 12 residues. V lost 7 bases and J lost 5, with 11 bases in between. CDR3 in amino acids: CASTYSLETQYF. In DNA form, the CDR3 reads TGTGCCAGCACCTATAGCCTGGAGACCCAGTACTTC.

This sequence joins TRBV5-1 and TRBJ1-3; 8 positions agree with TRBD1. Trimming took 4 bases from V and 1 from J; bases not matched to a gene: 13. There are 18 residues in the CDR3. Germline loops: CDR1 SGHRS, CDR2 YFSETQ. The CDR3 loop reads CASSATPGQELSGNTIYF. CDR3 nucleotide sequence: TGCGCCAGCAGCGCCACTCCGGGACAGGAACTGTCTGGAAACACCATATATTTT.

CDR3 region: CASSTRTLYSGNTIYF. In DNA form, the CDR3 reads TGTGCCAGTAGTACCCGGACCCTTTACTCTGGAAACACCATATATTTT. The chain combines TRBV19 with TRBJ1-3; no reliable D call. This CDR3 region has 16 residues. The ends were cut back, 4 bases at V and 0 bases at J, with 13 bases in the middle. The germline V gene encodes CDR1 LNHDA and CDR2 SQIVND (reference sequence).

In DNA, the CDR3 is TGCAGTGCTAGTGTAGGGCTCGACACTGAAGCTTTCTTT. Translated, it gives CSASVGLDTEAFF. The V and J genes are TRBV20-1 and TRBJ1-1; D unresolved. Germline V gene lookup returns CDR1 DFQATT and CDR2 SNEGSKA (reference sequence). The CDR3 is made up of 13 amino acids. V was trimmed by 3 bases and J by 3 bases, leaving 11 bases between them.

This chain links TRBV29-1 with TRBJ2-7; tentatively, D is TRBD2 (6 bases). The CDR3 runs 12 residues. V lost 5 bases, J lost 4 bases, and 12 bases lay in between. Germline V lookup: CDR1 SQVTM, CDR2 ANQGSEA. The CDR3 here is CSVRGGRYEQYF. DNA for the CDR3: TGCAGCGTTCGTGGGGGGAGGTACGAGCAGTACTTC.

This chain joins TRBV11-2 and TRBJ2-1, with TRBD1 matching over 10 bases. After removal of 6 bases from V and 4 bases from J, the junction contained 9 bases not matched to a gene. CDR1 SGHAT and CDR2 FQNNGV come from the germline V gene. The CDR3 is 16 residues long. This chain's CDR3 is CASSLTGGGFYNEQFF. The CDR3 nucleotides read TGTGCCAGCAGTTTGACAGGGGGCGGCTTTTACAATGAGCAGTTCTTC.

The J gene is TRBJ1-2, the V gene TRBV9, with D possibly being TRBD1 (5 bases). Germline V gene data show CDR1 as SGDLS and CDR2 as YYNGEE. The CDR3 is made up of 14 amino acids. The ends were cut back, 0 bases at V and 7 bases at J, with 13 bases in the middle. CDR3 sequence reads: CASSVGQPSGGYTF. CDR3 coding DNA: TGTGCCAGCAGCGTAGGACAGCCCTCAGGTGGCTACACCTTC.

The chain employs TRBV7-3 and TRBJ2-1; 13 bases align to TRBD2. V was clipped by 0 bases and J by 8 bases; unmatched bases: 4. Germline V lookup: CDR1 SGHTA, CDR2 FQGTGA. The CDR3 is 16 amino acids. CDR3: CASSLTGTSGNDEQFF. The DNA for the CDR3 is TGTGCCAGCAGCTTAACCGGGACTAGCGGGAACGATGAGCAGTTCTTC. Using reference TRBV7-3 and TRBJ2-1 for the parts outside the CDR3, the full variable domain is GAGVSQTPSNKVTEKGKYVELRCDPISGHTALYWYRQSLGQGPEFLIYFQGTGAADDSGLPNDRFFAVRPEGSVSTLKIQRTERGDSAVYLCASSLTGTSGNDEQFFGPGTRLTVL.

This sequence joins TRBV7-8 and TRBJ1-1; a possible D gene is TRBD1 (5 bases). The CDR3 has 15 amino acids. Germline V gives CDR1 SGHVS, CDR2 FQNEAQ. Trimming took off 1 base at V and 1 base at J, with 10 bases between the two ends. CDR3 DNA sequence: TGTGCCAGCAGCTTAGTAGCCAGGGAGAACACTGAAGCTTTCTTT. Its protein product is CASSLVARENTEAFF.

The chain uses TRBV19 and TRBJ2-5, with D hard to call. The CDR3 consists of 12 residues. Between the trimmed V and J ends, which lost 4 bases and 5 bases, there was a span of 8 bases. Germline V gene data show CDR1 as LNHDA and CDR2 as SQIVND (reference sequence). The CDR3 reads CASSSFGETQYF. CDR3 nucleotide sequence: TGTGCCAGTAGTAGCTTTGGGGAGACCCAGTACTTC.

V usage is TRBV27 and J usage is TRBJ2-7, with 8 bases that match TRBD1. Germline CDR1 MNHEY, CDR2 SMNVEV (reference sequence). CDR3 length equals 14 residues. The V gene end was trimmed by 5 bases and the J gene end by 6 bases; junction bases not matched to a gene: 9. The CDR3 sequence is CASSPGQAMSEQYF. CDR3 sequence (DNA): TGTGCCAGCAGTCCGGGACAGGCTATGAGCGAGCAGTACTTC.

The V call is TRBV5-6, the J call TRBJ1-3; D is unclear. CDR1 and CDR2 (germline): SGHDT, YYEEEE. V lost 7 bases and J lost 0, with 17 bases in between. The CDR3 is made up of 16 amino acids. In DNA, the CDR3 is TGTGCCAGCGCTGCGGGCACTGGTAGCTCTGGAAACACCATATATTTT. This sequence encodes CASAAGTGSSGNTIYF. Full variable domain (remainder filled in from reference TRBV5-6 and TRBJ1-3): DAGVTQSPTHLIKTRGQQVTLRCSPKSGHDTVSWYQQALGQGPQFIFQYYEEEERQRGNFPDRFSGHQFPNYSSELNVNALLLGDSALYLCASAAGTGSSGNTIYFGEGSWLTVV.